A single sample gave rise to the 19 T cell receptor beta chains below, sequenced in a study of cytomegalovirus exposure and HLA in healthy donors. It was with 60 Vbeta and 13 Jbeta primers that the PCR ran. Sequenced by immunoSEQ multiplex PCR; TCRdb stores in-frame clones only, minus some. This table has 99,000 or so clones, roughly four fifths appearing once. Specimen: PBMCs. These receptors all come from a man between 35 and 55 years old in good health and CMV-seronegative.

This sequence joins TRBV9 and TRBJ1-2, with TRBD1 as a possible D gene (5 bases). V lost 3 bases and J 4 bases, leaving 7 bases between the germline ends. Germline CDR1 SGDLS, CDR2 YYNGEE. The CDR3 is 12 amino acids. The CDR3 loop reads CASSGQIYGYTF. CDR3 sequence (DNA): TGTGCCAGCAGCGGACAGATCTATGGCTACACCTTC.

The rearrangement uses TRBV7-2 and TRBJ1-1, with 7 bases that match TRBD1. The CDR3 totals 14 residues. CDR1 is SGHTA, CDR2 FQGNSA, per germline. V was pared by 5 bases and J by 1 base, with 4 bases of the junction left unmatched. CDR3 protein: CASSPHRGNTEAFF. The DNA for the CDR3 is TGTGCCAGCAGCCCCCACAGGGGGAACACTGAAGCTTTCTTT. The full variable domain, rest sourced from reference TRBV7-2 and TRBJ1-1, is GAGVSQSPSNKVTEKGKDVELRCDPISGHTALYWYRQSLGQGLEFLIYFQGNSAPDKSGLPSDRFSAERTGGSVSTLTIQRTQQEDSAVYLCASSPHRGNTEAFFGQGTRLTVV.

This sequence joins TRBV18 and TRBJ2-7; D remains ambiguous. Germline V lookup: CDR1 KGHSH, CDR2 LQKENI. The V end lost 0 bases, the J end lost 5 bases, and 8 bases lay between the germline ends. The CDR3 consists of 13 residues. CDR3 DNA: TGTGCCAGCTCACCACCGAGCTTGAACGAGCAGTACTTC. Its translation: CASSPPSLNEQYF.

This CDR3 reads CASSETSGRRSEQFF. The CDR3 bases are TGTGCCAGCAGTGAGACTAGCGGGAGACGCAGTGAGCAGTTCTTC. The V call is TRBV6-6, the J call TRBJ2-1, with 12 bases identical to TRBD2. There are 15 residues in the CDR3. After removal of 5 bases from V and 9 bases from J, the junction contained 8 bases not matched to a gene. Germline V gene data show CDR1 as MNHNY and CDR2 as SVGAGI (reference sequence).

This rearrangement joins TRBV5-1 to TRBJ2-3; D unclear. The CDR3 extends over 14 amino acids. The germline CDR1 and CDR2 sequences are SGHRS and YFSETQ. V lost 0 bases and J lost 1, with 6 bases in between. Here the CDR3 reads CASSLVSGTDTQYF. DNA for the CDR3: TGCGCCAGCAGCTTGGTTTCGGGCACAGATACGCAGTATTTT.

The gene calls are TRBV6-5 and TRBJ1-2; D is possibly TRBD1 (5 bases). The germline V gene has CDR1 MNHEY and CDR2 SVGAGI. The CDR3 consists of 12 residues. V lost 6 bases and J lost 4, with 9 bases in between. CDR3 sequence reads: CASRAGVYGYTF. The CDR3 nucleotides are TGTGCCAGCAGGGCGGGGGTCTATGGCTACACCTTC.

This clone was observed a few times. This chain links TRBV19 with TRBJ1-1, with D possibly being TRBD1 (6 bases). V lost 6 bases and J 0 bases, leaving 11 bases between the germline ends. This CDR3 has 14 amino acids. The germline V gene has CDR1 LNHDA and CDR2 SQIVND (reference sequence). The chain's CDR3 is CASSEDRVNTEAFF. CDR3 DNA sequence: TGTGCCAGTAGCGAGGACAGAGTGAACACTGAAGCTTTCTTT.

The chain uses TRBV5-1 and TRBJ2-4, with D perhaps matching TRBD1 (5 bases). The CDR3 totals 13 residues. V was shortened by 3 bases and J by 9 bases, with 13 bases between the two germline ends. Looked up from germline, CDR1 is SGHRS and CDR2 is YFSETQ. As DNA, the CDR3 is TGCGCCAGCAGCTCAAGACAGTTTGGCATTCAGTACTTC. It specifies CASSSRQFGIQYF.

In DNA, the CDR3 is TGTGCCAGCAGCCCACAGGGGGGGTCGAACACCGGGGAGCTGTTTTTT. Its translation: CASSPQGGSNTGELFF. The chain couples TRBV7-9 to TRBJ2-2, with D possibly TRBD1 on 8 matching bases. With 5 bases removed from V and 0 bases from J, the gap between germline ends came to 13 bases. The CDR3 has 16 amino acids. In germline, CDR1 is SEHNR, CDR2 FQNEAQ (reference sequence).

The rearrangement uses TRBV4-2 and TRBJ2-7; D remains unclear. From germline, CDR1 is LGHNA and CDR2 YNFKEQ. The CDR3 sequence is 12 residues long. Trimming left V 0 bases short and J 3 bases short, with 3 bases between. As DNA, the CDR3 is TGTGCCAGCAGCCAAGACAGCTACGAGCAGTACTTC. Translated: CASSQDSYEQYF.

The genes are TRBV19 and TRBJ1-2; D unresolved. The CDR3 contains 14 residues. Germline loops: CDR1 LNHDA, CDR2 SQIVND (reference sequence). The V end was cut by 4 bases, the J end by 5 bases, with 14 bases between. The CDR3 coding sequence is TGTGCCAGTAGTACTCTCGGGGTCTATTATGGCTACACCTTC. The encoded protein is CASSTLGVYYGYTF.

The chain couples TRBV14 to TRBJ2-5; D unclear. Germline V gives CDR1 SGHDN, CDR2 FVKESK. Deletions cut 0 bases from V and 5 bases from J, with 13 bases between. This CDR3 contains 15 residues. The CDR3 sequence is CASSQDQASWETQYF. CDR3 coding DNA: TGTGCCAGCAGCCAAGATCAGGCCAGTTGGGAGACCCAGTACTTC.

The chain joins TRBV19 to TRBJ1-1; no firm D call. The CDR3 covers 14 residues. Germline-derived CDR1 and CDR2 are LNHDA and SQIVND (reference sequence). The germline V and J ends were trimmed by 1 base and 6 bases, with 12 bases remaining between them. CDR3 DNA: TGTGCCAGTAGTATAGGTTGGGGAGGCCCTGAAGCTTTCTTT. Its translation is CASSIGWGGPEAFF.

In its sample, this clone was seen a few times. The chain has TRBV11-1 and TRBJ2-7, with 12 nucleotides matching TRBD1. Unmatched junction bases numbered 6, after V lost 5 bases and J lost 4 bases. Germline CDR1 SGHAT, CDR2 FQDESV (reference sequence). The CDR3 spans 15 residues. The CDR3 spells CASSRGQGASYEQYF. The DNA for the CDR3 is TGTGCCAGCAGCCGGGGACAGGGGGCATCATACGAGCAGTACTTC.

The table lists this clone with a few counts. This rearrangement joins TRBV7-9 to TRBJ2-3; D might be TRBD2 (5 bases). The germline V gene encodes CDR1 SEHNR and CDR2 FQNEAQ (reference sequence). This CDR3 contains 15 residues. V was clipped by 3 bases and J by 2 bases, with 12 bases between them. The chain's CDR3 is CASSFGLDDTDTQYF. As DNA, the CDR3 is TGTGCCAGCAGCTTCGGACTGGACGACACAGATACGCAGTATTTT.

The chain recombines TRBV10-3 with TRBJ1-1; D perhaps matches TRBD1 (5 bases). V was cut by 1 base and J by 0 bases, with 18 bases left in between. The CDR3 length is 18 residues. CDR1 ENHRY and CDR2 SYGVKD come from the germline V gene. The CDR3: CAISEYSREGVVNTEAFF. In nucleotides, the CDR3 is TGTGCCATCAGTGAGTATTCCAGGGAGGGTGTTGTGAACACTGAAGCTTTCTTT.

The chain uses TRBV4-1 and TRBJ1-1; D uncertain. Deletions cut 3 bases from V and 1 base from J, with 15 bases between. This CDR3 spans 16 amino acids. Germline-derived CDR1 and CDR2 are MGHRA and YSYEKL. CDR3 region: CASSQFYQRGNTEAFF. CDR3 DNA: TGCGCCAGCAGCCAGTTTTACCAGCGGGGGAACACTGAAGCTTTCTTT.

J is TRBJ1-5 and V is TRBV18, with 7 bases that match TRBD1. V shed 6 bases and J 3 bases; nucleotides not matched to a gene: 5. The CDR3 is 14 residues long. Germline V gives CDR1 KGHSH, CDR2 LQKENI. The CDR3 region is CASSLDRVNQPQHF. CDR3 nucleotides: TGTGCCAGCTCCCTAGACAGGGTCAATCAGCCCCAGCATTTT.

The chain is built from TRBV19 and TRBJ1-2; 8 bases are shared with TRBD1. Trimming at V came to 6 bases and at J to 4 bases, leaving 10 bases not matched to a gene. The CDR3 totals 15 residues. Germline lookup yields CDR1 LNHDA and CDR2 SQIVND (reference sequence). In DNA, the CDR3 is TGTGCCAGTAGACCCTCACAGGGGGTGGGCTATGGCTACACCTTC. It is translated as CASRPSQGVGYGYTF.